This passage covers 5 T cell receptor beta chains from one sample sequenced in a study of vaccination and CD4 T cells after COVID-19. The treatment here: roughly 10-day PBMC culture with coronavirus spike peptide pools or control peptides (ViraFEST assay). For these receptors, no antigen is known. Sequenced with the Oncomine TCR Beta short-read assay was DNA taken from cultured CD4+ T cells. Via MiXCR, TCRdb re-called the PCR reads, giving one row per CDR3 protein. The repertoire holds roughly 10,000 distinct CDR3 sequences, with roughly two thirds as singletons. Specimen: CD4+ T cells from blood, cultured in vitro. The receptors here all came from a human donor who had recovered from COVID-19.

The rearrangement joins TRBV6-1 to TRBJ1-1; the D gene is possibly TRBD1 (5 bases). Germline-derived CDR1 and CDR2 are MNHNS and SASEGT. The V gene lost 6 bases and the J gene lost 5 bases, with 16 bases spanning the gap. CDR3 length: 14 amino acids. The CDR3 DNA reads as TGTGCCAGCAGCCCACGAGGGGCGCAGACTGAAGCTTTCTTT. Its translation: CASSPRGAQTEAFF.

The chain joins TRBV24-1 to TRBJ2-3, with D perhaps TRBD2 (5 bases). Trimming took 9 bases from V and 2 from J, leaving 14 bases between them. Germline V gives CDR1 KGHDR, CDR2 SFDVKD. The CDR3 is 14 amino acids. CDR3 loop: CATGPSGFTDTQYF. Here the CDR3 DNA reads TGTGCCACCGGCCCGAGCGGATTCACAGATACGCAGTATTTT.

This clonotype has just a few counts. This chain links TRBV6-1 with TRBJ1-2, with 7 bases identical to TRBD1. In germline, CDR1 is MNHNS, CDR2 SASEGT. This CDR3 has 12 amino acids. The V and J ends lost 5 bases and 8 bases, in that order; junction bases with no gene match: 5. CDR3 coding DNA: TGTGCCAGCAGTAACAGGGGTAGAGGCTACACCTTC. Translating it yields CASSNRGRGYTF.

The chain uses TRBV11-3 and TRBJ1-1, with D unresolved. The germline V and J ends were trimmed by 1 base and 8 bases, with 11 bases remaining between them. Germline V lookup: CDR1 SGHNT, CDR2 YENEEA. The CDR3 contains 13 residues. The CDR3 DNA sequence: TGTGCCAGCAGCTTAGTGAAGGGAGGGGAAGCTTTCTTT. Its translation: CASSLVKGGEAFF.

The J gene is TRBJ2-5, the V gene TRBV20-1; D is possibly TRBD1 (6 bases). Germline assignment: CDR1 DFQATT and CDR2 SNEGSKA (reference sequence). The V and J ends lost 0 bases and 3 bases respectively, with 17 bases between them. The CDR3 length is 16 residues. The CDR3 spells CSARDGDKGDEETQYF. As DNA, the CDR3 is TGCAGTGCTAGAGATGGGGACAAGGGGGATGAAGAGACCCAGTACTTC.